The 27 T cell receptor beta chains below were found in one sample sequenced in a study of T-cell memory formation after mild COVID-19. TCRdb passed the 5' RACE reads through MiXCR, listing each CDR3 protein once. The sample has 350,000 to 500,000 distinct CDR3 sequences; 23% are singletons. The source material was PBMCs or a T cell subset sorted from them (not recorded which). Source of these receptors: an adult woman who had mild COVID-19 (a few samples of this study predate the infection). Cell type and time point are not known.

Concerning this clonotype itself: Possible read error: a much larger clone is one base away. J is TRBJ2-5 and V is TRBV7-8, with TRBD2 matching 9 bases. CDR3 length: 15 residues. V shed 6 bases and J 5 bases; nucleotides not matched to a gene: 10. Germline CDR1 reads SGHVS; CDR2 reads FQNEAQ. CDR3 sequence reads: CASRLSAGGGETQYF. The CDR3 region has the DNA TGTGCCAGCAGATTAAGCGCGGGAGGGGGGGAGACCCAGTACTTC.

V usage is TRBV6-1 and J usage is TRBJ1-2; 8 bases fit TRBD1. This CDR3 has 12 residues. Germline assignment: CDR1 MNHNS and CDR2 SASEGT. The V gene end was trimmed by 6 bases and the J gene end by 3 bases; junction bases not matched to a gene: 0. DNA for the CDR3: TGTGCCAGCAGGGGACAGGACTATGGCTACACCTTC. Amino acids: CASRGQDYGYTF.

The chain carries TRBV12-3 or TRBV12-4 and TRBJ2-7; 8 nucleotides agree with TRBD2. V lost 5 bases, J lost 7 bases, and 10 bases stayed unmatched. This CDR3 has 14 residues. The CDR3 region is CASSIWTSPWEQYF. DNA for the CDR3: TGTGCCAGCAGTATTTGGACTAGCCCATGGGAGCAGTACTTC.

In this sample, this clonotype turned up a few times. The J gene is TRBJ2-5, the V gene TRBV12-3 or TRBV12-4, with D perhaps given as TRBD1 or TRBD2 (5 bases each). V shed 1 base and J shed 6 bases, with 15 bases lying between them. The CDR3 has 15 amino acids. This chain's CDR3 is CASSLEYEGMKTQYF. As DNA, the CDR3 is TGTGCCAGCAGTTTAGAGTATGAGGGGATGAAGACCCAGTACTTC.

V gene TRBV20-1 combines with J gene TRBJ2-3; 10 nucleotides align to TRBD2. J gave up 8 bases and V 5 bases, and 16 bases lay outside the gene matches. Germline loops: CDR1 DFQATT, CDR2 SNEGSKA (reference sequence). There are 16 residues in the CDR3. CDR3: CSALQSSGGISGTQYF. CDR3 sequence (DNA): TGCAGTGCTCTGCAAAGTAGCGGGGGGATTTCGGGTACGCAGTATTTT.

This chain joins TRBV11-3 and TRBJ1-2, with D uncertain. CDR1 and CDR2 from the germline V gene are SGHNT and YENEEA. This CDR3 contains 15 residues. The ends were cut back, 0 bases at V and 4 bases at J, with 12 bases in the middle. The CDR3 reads CASSLDPVGGYGYTF. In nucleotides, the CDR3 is TGTGCCAGCAGCTTAGATCCAGTGGGTGGCTATGGCTACACCTTC.

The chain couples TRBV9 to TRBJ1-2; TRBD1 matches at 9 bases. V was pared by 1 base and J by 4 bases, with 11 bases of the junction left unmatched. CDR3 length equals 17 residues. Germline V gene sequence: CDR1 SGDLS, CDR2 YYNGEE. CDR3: CASSVNVRDRESYGYTF. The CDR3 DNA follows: TGTGCCAGCAGCGTAAACGTCAGGGACAGGGAGTCCTATGGCTACACCTTC.

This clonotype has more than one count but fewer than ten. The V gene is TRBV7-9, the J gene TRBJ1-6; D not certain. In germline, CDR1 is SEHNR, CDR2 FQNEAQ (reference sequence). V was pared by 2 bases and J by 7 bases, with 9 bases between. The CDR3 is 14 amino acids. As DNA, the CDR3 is TGTGCCAGCAGCTTAATGACGGACAATTCACCCCTCCACTTT. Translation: CASSLMTDNSPLHF.

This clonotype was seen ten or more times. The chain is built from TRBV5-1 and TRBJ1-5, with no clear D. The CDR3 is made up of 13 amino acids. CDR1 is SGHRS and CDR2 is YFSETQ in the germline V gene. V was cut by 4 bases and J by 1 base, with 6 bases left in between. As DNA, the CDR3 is TGCGCCAGCAGCGTGGGAAGCAATCAGCCCCAGCATTTT. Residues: CASSVGSNQPQHF.

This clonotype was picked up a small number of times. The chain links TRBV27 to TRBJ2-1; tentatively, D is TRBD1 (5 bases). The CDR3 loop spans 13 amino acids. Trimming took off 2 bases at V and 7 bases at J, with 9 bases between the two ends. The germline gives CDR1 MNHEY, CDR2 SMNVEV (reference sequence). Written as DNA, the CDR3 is TGTGCCAGCAGTTTAGGCAGGGCGAATGAGCAGTTCTTC. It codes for CASSLGRANEQFF.

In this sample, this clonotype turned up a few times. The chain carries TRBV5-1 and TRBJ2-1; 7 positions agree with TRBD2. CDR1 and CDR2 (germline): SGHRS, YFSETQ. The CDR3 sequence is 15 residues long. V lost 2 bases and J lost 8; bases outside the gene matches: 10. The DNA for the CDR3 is TGCGCCAGCAGCTTCGGGGGAGGGAATGGCGATGAGCAGTTCTTC. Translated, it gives CASSFGGGNGDEQFF.

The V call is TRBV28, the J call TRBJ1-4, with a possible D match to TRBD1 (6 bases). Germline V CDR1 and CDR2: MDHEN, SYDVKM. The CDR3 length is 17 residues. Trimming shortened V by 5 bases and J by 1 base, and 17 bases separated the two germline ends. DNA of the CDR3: TGTGCCAGCAGTCCAGTTATGGGACACCTAACTAATGAAAAACTGTTTTTT. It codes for CASSPVMGHLTNEKLFF.

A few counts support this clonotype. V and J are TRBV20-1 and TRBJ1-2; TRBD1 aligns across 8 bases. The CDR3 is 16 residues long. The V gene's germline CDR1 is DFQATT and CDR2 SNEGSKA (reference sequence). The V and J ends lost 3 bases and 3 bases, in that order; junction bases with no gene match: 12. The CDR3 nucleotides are TGCAGTGCTAGCAGTCTCGGACAGGGTATGGACTATGGCTACACCTTC. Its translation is CSASSLGQGMDYGYTF.

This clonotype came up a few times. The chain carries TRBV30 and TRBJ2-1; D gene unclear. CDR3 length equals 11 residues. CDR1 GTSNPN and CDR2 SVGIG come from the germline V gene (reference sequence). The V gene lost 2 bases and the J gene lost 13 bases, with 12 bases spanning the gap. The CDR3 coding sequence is TGTGCCTGGAGTCACATGGGCTATCAGTTCTTC. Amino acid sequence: CAWSHMGYQFF.

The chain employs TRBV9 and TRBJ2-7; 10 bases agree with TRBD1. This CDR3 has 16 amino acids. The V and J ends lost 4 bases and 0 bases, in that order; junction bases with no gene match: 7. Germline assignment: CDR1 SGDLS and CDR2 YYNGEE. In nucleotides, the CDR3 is TGTGCCAGCAGCCTCACGGACAGGGGGAGCTCCTACGAGCAGTACTTC. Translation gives CASSLTDRGSSYEQYF.

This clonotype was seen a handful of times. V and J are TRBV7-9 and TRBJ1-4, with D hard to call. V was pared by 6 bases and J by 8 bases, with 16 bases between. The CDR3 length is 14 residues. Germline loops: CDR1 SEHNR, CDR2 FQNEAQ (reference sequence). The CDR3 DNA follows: TGTGCCAGCAGTTCAAACAAGGTGGGAGAAAAACTGTTTTTT. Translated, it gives CASSSNKVGEKLFF. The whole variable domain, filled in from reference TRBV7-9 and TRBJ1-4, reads DTGVSQNPRHKITKRGQNVTFRCDPISEHNRLYWYRQTLGQGPEFLTYFQNEAQLEKSRLLSDRFSAERPKGSFSTLEIQRTEQGDSAMYLCASSSNKVGEKLFFGSGTQLSVL.

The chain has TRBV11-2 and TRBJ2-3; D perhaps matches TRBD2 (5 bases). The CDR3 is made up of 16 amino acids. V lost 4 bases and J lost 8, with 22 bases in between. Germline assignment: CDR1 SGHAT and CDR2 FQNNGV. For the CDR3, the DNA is TGTGCCAGCAGCTCTCTAGTGGCGGGTCTTACCCTTACGCAGTATTTT. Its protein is CASSSLVAGLTLTQYF.

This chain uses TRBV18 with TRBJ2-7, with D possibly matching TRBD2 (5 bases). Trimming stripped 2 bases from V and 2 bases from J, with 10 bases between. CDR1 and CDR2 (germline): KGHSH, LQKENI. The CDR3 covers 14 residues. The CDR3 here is CASSPLRATYEQYF. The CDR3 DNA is TGTGCCAGCTCACCATTGAGGGCCACCTACGAGCAGTACTTC.

The CDR3 DNA reads TGTGCCACCAGCAGAGACCTACAGGTTTCCTACGAGCAGTACTTC. Encoded protein: CATSRDLQVSYEQYF. The V gene is TRBV15, the J gene TRBJ2-7, with D tentatively TRBD1 (5 bases). The CDR3 has 15 residues. With 0 bases removed from V and 1 base from J, the gap between germline ends came to 10 bases. The germline V gene has CDR1 LNHNV and CDR2 YYDKDF (reference sequence).

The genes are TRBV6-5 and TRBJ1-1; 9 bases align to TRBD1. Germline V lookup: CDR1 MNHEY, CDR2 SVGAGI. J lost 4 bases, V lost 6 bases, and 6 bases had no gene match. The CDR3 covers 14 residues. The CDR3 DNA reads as TGTGCCAGCAGCCATCAGGACAGGGGCACTGAAGCTTTCTTT. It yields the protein CASSHQDRGTEAFF.

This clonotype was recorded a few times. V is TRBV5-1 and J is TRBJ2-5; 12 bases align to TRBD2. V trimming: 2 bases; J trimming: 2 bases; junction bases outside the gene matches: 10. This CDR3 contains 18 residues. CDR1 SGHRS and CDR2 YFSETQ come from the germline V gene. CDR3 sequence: CASSFGLAGRGPQETQYF. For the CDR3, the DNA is TGCGCCAGCAGCTTCGGACTAGCGGGAAGAGGGCCACAAGAGACCCAGTACTTC.

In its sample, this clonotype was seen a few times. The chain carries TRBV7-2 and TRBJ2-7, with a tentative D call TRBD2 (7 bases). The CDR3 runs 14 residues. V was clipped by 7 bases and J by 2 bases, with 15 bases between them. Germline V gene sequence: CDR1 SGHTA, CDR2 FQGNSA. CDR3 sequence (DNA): TGTGCCAGCACCCTTGCGGGGGCCCCCTACGAGCAGTACTTC. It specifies CASTLAGAPYEQYF.

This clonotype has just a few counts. For the CDR3, the DNA is TGTGCCATTACCGGGACTAGCAGGAATGAGCAGTTCTTC. Its translation is CAITGTSRNEQFF. The chain joins TRBV10-3 to TRBJ2-1; TRBD2 agrees at 9 bases. Germline loops: CDR1 ENHRY, CDR2 SYGVKD. J gave up 7 bases and V 9 bases, and 7 bases lay outside the gene matches. This CDR3 is 13 amino acids long.

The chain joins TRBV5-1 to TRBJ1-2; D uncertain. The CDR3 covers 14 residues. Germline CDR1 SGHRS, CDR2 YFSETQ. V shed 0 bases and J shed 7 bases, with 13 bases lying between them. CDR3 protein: CASSLDTYRAGYTF. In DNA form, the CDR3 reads TGCGCCAGCAGCTTGGACACCTATAGGGCTGGCTACACCTTC.

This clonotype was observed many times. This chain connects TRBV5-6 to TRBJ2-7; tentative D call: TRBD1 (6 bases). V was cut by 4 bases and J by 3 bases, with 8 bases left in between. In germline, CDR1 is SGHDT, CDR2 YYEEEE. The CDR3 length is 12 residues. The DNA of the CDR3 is TGTGCCAGCAGCGCGACAGGCTACGAGCAGTACTTC. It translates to CASSATGYEQYF. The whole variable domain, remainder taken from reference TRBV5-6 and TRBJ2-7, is DAGVTQSPTHLIKTRGQQVTLRCSPKSGHDTVSWYQQALGQGPQFIFQYYEEEERQRGNFPDRFSGHQFPNYSSELNVNALLLGDSALYLCASSATGYEQYFGPGTRLTVT.

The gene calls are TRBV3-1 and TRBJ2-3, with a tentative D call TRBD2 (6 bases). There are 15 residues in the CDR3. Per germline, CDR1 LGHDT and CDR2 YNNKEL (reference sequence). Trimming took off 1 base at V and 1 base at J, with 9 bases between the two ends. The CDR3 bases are TGTGCCAGCAGCCAAGGCCCGGGGGGCACAGATACGCAGTATTTT. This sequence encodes CASSQGPGGTDTQYF.

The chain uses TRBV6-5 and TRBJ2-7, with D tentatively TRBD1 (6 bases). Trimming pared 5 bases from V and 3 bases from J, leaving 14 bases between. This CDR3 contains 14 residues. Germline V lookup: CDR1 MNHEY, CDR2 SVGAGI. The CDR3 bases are TGTGCCAGCAGTACGGGCAGGGGAGTCTACGAGCAGTACTTC. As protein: CASSTGRGVYEQYF.